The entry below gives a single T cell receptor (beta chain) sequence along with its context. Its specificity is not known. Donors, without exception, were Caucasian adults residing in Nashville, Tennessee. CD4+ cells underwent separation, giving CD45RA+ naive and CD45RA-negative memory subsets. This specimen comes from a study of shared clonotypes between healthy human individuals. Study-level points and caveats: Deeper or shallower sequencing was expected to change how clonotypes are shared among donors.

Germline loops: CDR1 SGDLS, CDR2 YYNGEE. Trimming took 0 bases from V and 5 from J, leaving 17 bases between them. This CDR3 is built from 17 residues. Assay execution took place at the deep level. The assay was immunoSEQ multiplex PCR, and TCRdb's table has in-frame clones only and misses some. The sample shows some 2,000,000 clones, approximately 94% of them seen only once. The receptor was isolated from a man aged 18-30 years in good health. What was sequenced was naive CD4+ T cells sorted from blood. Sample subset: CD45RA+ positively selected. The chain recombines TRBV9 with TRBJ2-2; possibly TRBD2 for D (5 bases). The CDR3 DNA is TGTGCCAGCAGCGTAGGGCTCCCGGGAATCCGGACCGGGGAGCTGTTTTTT. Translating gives CASSVGLPGIRTGELFF.